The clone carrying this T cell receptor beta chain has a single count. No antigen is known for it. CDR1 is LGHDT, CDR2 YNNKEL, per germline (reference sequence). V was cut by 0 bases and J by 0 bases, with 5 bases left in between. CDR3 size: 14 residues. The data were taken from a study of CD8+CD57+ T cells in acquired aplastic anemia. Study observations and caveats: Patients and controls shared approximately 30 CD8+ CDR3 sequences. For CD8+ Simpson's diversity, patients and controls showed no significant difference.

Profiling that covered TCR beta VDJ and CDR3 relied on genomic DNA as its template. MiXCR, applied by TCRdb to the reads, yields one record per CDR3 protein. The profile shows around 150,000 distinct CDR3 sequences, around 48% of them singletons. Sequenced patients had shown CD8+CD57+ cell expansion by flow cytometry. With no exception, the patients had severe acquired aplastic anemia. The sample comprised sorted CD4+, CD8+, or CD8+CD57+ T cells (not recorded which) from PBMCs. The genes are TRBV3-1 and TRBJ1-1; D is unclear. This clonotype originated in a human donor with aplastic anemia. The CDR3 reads CASSQDLLNTEAFF. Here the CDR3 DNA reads TGTGCCAGCAGCCAAGACCTACTGAACACTGAAGCTTTCTTT.